Each of the 23 T cell receptor beta chains below was sequenced from the same sample in a study of metastatic and nonmetastatic thyroid tumors. Before thyroid surgery, none of the patients had received any treatment. TCRdb re-analyzed the PCR reads through MiXCR. The sample has 5,000 or so clones, roughly 33% seen once. Sequences were obtained from adjacent normal tissue. The receptors here all came from a male donor with papillary thyroid cancer or a benign thyroid nodule (not recorded which). Some clones in this sample may be carry-over from other donors' samples.

The V and J genes are TRBV6-1 and TRBJ1-5, with unresolved D. The V end was cut by 0 bases, the J end by 5 bases, with 14 bases between. This CDR3 comprises 16 residues. The germline gives CDR1 MNHNS, CDR2 SASEGT. CDR3 DNA: TGTGCCAGCAGTGAAGCGGTAGGCCTGGGCGATCAGCCCCAGCATTTT. The encoded protein is CASSEAVGLGDQPQHF.

The chain carries TRBV7-8 and TRBJ2-7, with 9 bases matching TRBD2. Trimming at V came to 5 bases and at J to 3 bases, leaving 8 bases not matched to a gene. From germline, CDR1 is SGHVS and CDR2 FQNEAQ. This CDR3 is built from 15 residues. CDR3 residues: CASSDVAGDVYEQYF. In nucleotides, the CDR3 is TGTGCCAGCAGCGACGTAGCGGGAGACGTCTACGAGCAGTACTTC.

This clone was picked up a small number of times. The chain recombines TRBV2 with TRBJ1-4, with unresolved D. V was pared by 3 bases and J by 7 bases, with 15 bases between. Germline V CDR1 and CDR2: SNHLY, FYNNEI. CDR3 size: 15 residues. CDR3: CASSEDLTRGEKLFF. DNA for the CDR3: TGTGCCAGCAGTGAGGATTTGACTCGGGGTGAAAAACTGTTTTTT.

J is TRBJ1-4 and V is TRBV4-2; D is unclear. The CDR3 has 14 residues. V was trimmed by 4 bases and J by 2 bases, leaving 8 bases between them. Germline V lookup: CDR1 LGHNA, CDR2 YNFKEQ. CDR3 nucleotides: TGTGCCAGCAGCCTCGACGTTACTAATGAAAAACTGTTTTTT. This encodes CASSLDVTNEKLFF.

By share, this clone counts as medium-sized. The genes are TRBV20-1 and TRBJ1-2; D gene uncertain. CDR1 is DFQATT, CDR2 SNEGSKA, per germline (reference sequence). Trimming took 3 bases from V and 2 from J, leaving 7 bases between them. This CDR3 spans 12 amino acids. The CDR3 loop is CSASQSNYGYTF. The CDR3 nucleotides are TGCAGTGCTAGTCAGTCCAACTATGGCTACACCTTC.

This clone is categorized as medium-sized. This chain connects TRBV5-6 to TRBJ2-7; D call uncertain. V shed 3 bases and J shed 3 bases, with 10 bases lying between them. The CDR3 length is 13 residues. Germline-derived CDR1 and CDR2 are SGHDT and YYEEEE. The CDR3 reads CASSSIGIYEQYF. The CDR3 DNA follows: TGTGCCAGCAGCTCCATAGGGATCTACGAGCAGTACTTC.

This chain links TRBV6-2 or TRBV6-3 with TRBJ2-5, with 8 bases matching TRBD2. This CDR3 is 15 amino acids long. Germline-derived CDR1 and CDR2 are MNHEY and SVGEGT. V was pared by 5 bases and J by 4 bases, with 9 bases of the junction left unmatched. In nucleotides, the CDR3 is TGTGCCAGCAGTACCGACGGGGGGGATCGAGAGACCCAGTACTTC. Amino acid sequence: CASSTDGGDRETQYF.

V usage is TRBV6-2 or TRBV6-3 and J usage is TRBJ1-5, with D possibly being TRBD1 (5 bases). V lost 2 bases, J lost 0 bases, and 8 bases lay in between. Germline values: CDR1 MNHEY, CDR2 SVGEGT. The CDR3 is made up of 15 amino acids. CDR3 amino acids: CASSYGGNSNQPQHF. The CDR3 DNA reads TGTGCCAGCAGTTACGGGGGGAATAGCAATCAGCCCCAGCATTTT.

The rearrangement uses TRBV27 and TRBJ1-5; 8 bases are a match to TRBD1. The CDR3 runs 13 residues. From germline, CDR1 is MNHEY and CDR2 SMNVEV (reference sequence). The J segment lost 5 bases and the V segment lost 4 bases, leaving 1 base of the junction unmatched. DNA of the CDR3: TGTGCCAGCAGTTCCAGGGGGCATCAGCCCCAGCATTTT. It encodes CASSSRGHQPQHF.

This clone was counted between two and nine times. The chain recombines TRBV7-3 with TRBJ2-1, with TRBD2 identical over 9 bases. After removal of 2 bases from V and 7 bases from J, the junction contained 6 bases not matched to a gene. There are 15 residues in the CDR3. The germline V gene encodes CDR1 SGHTA and CDR2 FQGTGA. The CDR3 loop reads CASSLGGRAVNEQFF. CDR3 nucleotide sequence: TGTGCCAGCAGCTTAGGCGGGAGGGCCGTTAATGAGCAGTTCTTC.

Details on this clone: Mismatch with germline at one junction end may stem from a read error. V and J are TRBV5-1 and TRBJ2-1; D might be TRBD2 (5 bases). The CDR3 is made up of 13 amino acids. Germline lookup yields CDR1 SGHRS and CDR2 YFSETQ. The CDR3, as DNA: TGCGCCAGCAGCTTGGGGACTTACAGTGAGCAGTTCTTC. Its protein product is CASSLGTYSEQFF.

This clone was counted between two and nine times. The chain joins TRBV6-2 or TRBV6-3 to TRBJ2-4; D ambiguous. The CDR3 consists of 16 residues. Per the germline V gene, CDR1 is MNHEY and CDR2 is SVGEGT. CDR3 amino acids: CESSYTSTLAKNIQYF. In DNA form, the CDR3 reads TGTGAAAGCAGTTACACGAGCACTCTAGCCAAAAACATTCAGTACTTC.

The table lists this clone with a few counts. The chain uses TRBV20-1 and TRBJ2-7; D is perhaps TRBD2 (6 bases). Germline V gene lookup returns CDR1 DFQATT and CDR2 SNEGSKA (reference sequence). CDR3 length: 15 residues. The V end lost 6 bases, the J end lost 3 bases, and 21 bases lay between the germline ends. This chain's CDR3 is CSAPRVSGQGYEQYF. CDR3 DNA sequence: TGCAGTGCCCCGCGGGTCAGCGGGCAGGGCTACGAGCAGTACTTC.

This chain links TRBV6-1 with TRBJ2-2; 9 nucleotides line up with TRBD1. Germline V CDR1 and CDR2: MNHNS, SASEGT. The CDR3 runs to 15 residues. V shed 5 bases, J shed 7 bases, and the junction held 8 bases outside the gene matches. The CDR3 nucleotides are TGTGCCAGCAGTCCAGGACAGGGGATCATCGGGGAGCTGTTTTTT. This translates into CASSPGQGIIGELFF.

This clone was counted between two and nine times. The chain couples TRBV19 to TRBJ2-1, with D uncertain. Germline V gene data show CDR1 as LNHDA and CDR2 as SQIVND (reference sequence). The CDR3 contains 11 residues. V lost 11 bases, J lost 6 bases, and 11 bases lay in between. CDR3 loop: CACNTGNEQFF. For the CDR3, the DNA is TGTGCCTGTAATACCGGCAATGAGCAGTTCTTC.

V usage is TRBV11-2 and J usage is TRBJ2-2; maybe TRBD1 (6 bases). The CDR3 runs 16 residues. CDR1 and CDR2 (germline): SGHAT, FQNNGV. V was shortened by 1 base and J by 0 bases, with 9 bases between the two germline ends. CDR3 DNA: TGTGCCAGCAGCTTAGGCAGGGGTACGAACACCGGGGAGCTGTTTTTT. This gives the protein CASSLGRGTNTGELFF.

V usage is TRBV5-1 and J usage is TRBJ1-1; TRBD1 matches 12 bases. The CDR3 is made up of 19 amino acids. V was clipped by 4 bases and J by 2 bases; unmatched bases: 15. The germline CDR1 and CDR2 sequences are SGHRS and YFSETQ. CDR3 region: CASSLQVPGQGAYNTEAFF. In nucleotides, the CDR3 is TGCGCCAGCAGCCTACAAGTACCGGGACAGGGGGCTTACAACACTGAAGCTTTCTTT. The full variable domain, in which reference TRBV5-1 and TRBJ1-1 provide the parts outside the CDR3, is KAGVTQTPRYLIKTRGQQVTLSCSPISGHRSVSWYQQTPGQGLQFLFEYFSETQRNKGNFPGRFSGRQFSNSRSEMNVSTLELGDSALYLCASSLQVPGQGAYNTEAFFGQGTRLTVV.

This clone came up a few times. The V gene is TRBV27, the J gene TRBJ2-3; TRBD1 might be the D (6 bases). Germline V gene lookup returns CDR1 MNHEY and CDR2 SMNVEV (reference sequence). The CDR3 has 14 residues. The ends were cut back, 7 bases at V and 0 bases at J, with 11 bases in the middle. CDR3 DNA: TGTGCCAGCACGGGACAAAACAGCACAGATACGCAGTATTTT. This codes for CASTGQNSTDTQYF.

A few counts support this clone. This chain connects TRBV11-2 to TRBJ2-7, with 7 nucleotides matching TRBD1. Germline CDR1 reads SGHAT; CDR2 reads FQNNGV. The CDR3 has 15 residues. With V trimmed by 3 bases and J by 1 base, 6 bases remained unmatched. DNA for the CDR3: TGTGCCAGCAGCTTTTTACAGGGGCCGTCCTACGAGCAGTACTTC. Translating it yields CASSFLQGPSYEQYF.

The CDR3 DNA follows: TGTGCCAGCAGCTCGGGACAGTTTTACTCTGGGGCCAACGTCCTGACTTTC. It encodes CASSSGQFYSGANVLTF. The chain employs TRBV6-1 and TRBJ2-6; TRBD1 aligns across 7 bases. Germline V gene sequence: CDR1 MNHNS, CDR2 SASEGT. The length of the CDR3 is 17 residues. The junction had 8 bases not matched to a gene; V was cut back by 6 bases and J by 0 bases.

Comments on this clone: One end of the junction does not line up with germline, which may come from a read error. This chain links TRBV5-1 with TRBJ2-7, with D possibly being TRBD2 (5 bases). The CDR3 consists of 15 residues. Germline CDR1 SGHRS, CDR2 YFSETQ. CDR3 residues: CANSLEGFGTYEQYF. CDR3 in DNA: TGCGCCAACAGCTTGGAAGGGTTCGGGACCTACGAGCAGTACTTC.

This clone was recorded a few times. This CDR3 reads CAIRRQQGLSSYEQYF. The CDR3 DNA reads as TGTGCCATCAGGCGGCAACAGGGACTTAGCTCCTACGAGCAGTACTTC. This chain joins TRBV10-3 and TRBJ2-7; D may be TRBD1 or TRBD2 (6 bases each). CDR1 ENHRY and CDR2 SYGVKD come from the germline V gene. The CDR3 has 16 residues. Trimming removed 6 bases at V and 0 bases at J, with 18 bases between.

The CDR3 spells CALYRDSYEQYF. CDR3 nucleotide sequence: TGTGCCCTATACCGGGACAGCTACGAGCAGTACTTC. V gene TRBV30 combines with J gene TRBJ2-7; 7 bases align to TRBD1. This CDR3 has 12 residues. The germline CDR1 and CDR2 sequences are GTSNPN and SVGIG (reference sequence). V lost 8 bases and J lost 3; bases outside the gene matches: 7.